A single sample is the source of the 27 T cell receptor beta chains below, sequenced in a study of T cells after yellow fever vaccination. TCRdb independently ran MiXCR on the 5' RACE reads; one entry per CDR3 protein. The sample holds some 100,000 distinct CDR3 sequences, about 8.8% seen once. The sequenced sample was CD8+ T cells not binding an NS4B(214-222) dextramer, sorted from PBMCs, obtained more than 13 days after the first yellow fever vaccination. The receptors originated from a man younger than 30 who received the YFV17D yellow fever vaccine.

The chain uses TRBV10-3 and TRBJ2-5; TRBD2 aligns across 11 bases. V trimming: 3 bases; J trimming: 2 bases; junction bases outside the gene matches: 5. Germline V gives CDR1 ENHRY, CDR2 SYGVKD. The CDR3 extends over 16 amino acids. This chain's CDR3 is CAISEPTSGGQETQYF. In DNA, the CDR3 is TGTGCCATCAGTGAACCTACTAGCGGGGGACAAGAGACCCAGTACTTC.

This clonotype showed up just a few times. This rearrangement joins TRBV4-1 to TRBJ2-3; TRBD2 aligns across 12 bases. Germline V gene data show CDR1 as MGHRA and CDR2 as YSYEKL. CDR3 length: 15 residues. The trim removed 5 bases at V and 2 bases at J, leaving 2 bases unmatched. CDR3 region: CASSRTSGVTDTQYF. The CDR3 coding sequence is TGCGCCAGCAGCAGGACTAGCGGGGTCACAGATACGCAGTATTTT.

The chain joins TRBV7-9 to TRBJ2-2; D unclear. Germline V gives CDR1 SEHNR, CDR2 FQNEAQ (reference sequence). The CDR3 runs 14 residues. V was pared by 3 bases and J by 4 bases, with 9 bases between. This chain's CDR3 is CASSFEYATGELFF. CDR3 DNA sequence: TGTGCCAGCAGCTTCGAGTATGCCACCGGGGAGCTGTTTTTT.

This clonotype came up many times. The genes are TRBV29-1 and TRBJ2-1; no firm D call. CDR3 length equals 13 residues. Germline V lookup: CDR1 SQVTM, CDR2 ANQGSEA. V lost 3 bases and J 8 bases, leaving 14 bases between the germline ends. The CDR3 loop is CSVDRRATHEQFF. As DNA, the CDR3 is TGCAGCGTTGATCGGCGAGCGACGCATGAGCAGTTCTTC.

This clonotype was detected ten times or more. This chain connects TRBV12-3 or TRBV12-4 to TRBJ2-2; D is possibly TRBD1 or TRBD2 (5 bases each). Between the trimmed V and J ends, which lost 5 bases and 0 bases, there was a span of 13 bases. The CDR3 totals 16 residues. The CDR3 DNA reads TGTGCCAGCAGTCCCCATACGGGACCGAACACCGGGGAGCTGTTTTTT. Its translation: CASSPHTGPNTGELFF.

This chain links TRBV7-9 with TRBJ2-3; D is undetermined. The V and J ends lost 3 bases and 1 base respectively, with 11 bases between them. The CDR3 has 15 amino acids. Germline V lookup: CDR1 SEHNR, CDR2 FQNEAQ (reference sequence). CDR3 protein: CASSFSTGGTDTQYF. DNA of the CDR3: TGTGCCAGCAGCTTCTCAACTGGGGGCACAGATACGCAGTATTTT.

The chain is built from TRBV27 and TRBJ1-1, with 8 positions matching TRBD1. The CDR3 consists of 16 residues. The V segment lost 7 bases and the J segment 4 bases; nucleotides outside the gene matches: 14. Germline V gene sequence: CDR1 MNHEY, CDR2 SMNVEV (reference sequence). The CDR3 sequence: CASNWRTGHVGTEAFF. CDR3 nucleotides: TGTGCCAGCAACTGGAGGACAGGGCACGTCGGCACTGAAGCTTTCTTT.

The chain has TRBV4-3 and TRBJ2-5; D may be TRBD2 (7 bases). Trimming left V 4 bases short and J 4 bases short, with 13 bases between. The CDR3 is 14 amino acids. Per the germline V gene, CDR1 is LGHNA and CDR2 is YSLEER. The DNA of the CDR3 is TGCGCCAGCAGCCTAAAGGGGGGGGTAGAGACCCAGTACTTC. Amino acid sequence: CASSLKGGVETQYF.

This clonotype appeared a few times. V and J are TRBV28 and TRBJ2-7, with D possibly TRBD1 on 6 matching bases. The V gene's germline CDR1 is MDHEN and CDR2 SYDVKM. Trimming removed 3 bases at V and 10 bases at J, with 13 bases between. The CDR3 contains 12 residues. CDR3 nucleotide sequence: TGTGCCAGCAGTTTGCCGCCGGGACAACAGTACTTC. This sequence encodes CASSLPPGQQYF.

This clonotype was picked up a small number of times. The gene calls are TRBV10-3 and TRBJ1-1, with a weak D call TRBD1 (6 bases). Germline V lookup: CDR1 ENHRY, CDR2 SYGVKD. With 10 bases removed from V and 0 bases from J, the gap between germline ends came to 15 bases. The CDR3 consists of 14 residues. The CDR3 spells CATTPTGLNTEAFF. CDR3 bases: TGTGCCACTACTCCGACAGGTTTGAACACTGAAGCTTTCTTT.

This chain links TRBV4-1 with TRBJ2-6, with D possibly matching TRBD1 (6 bases). Per the germline V gene, CDR1 is MGHRA and CDR2 is YSYEKL. The CDR3 has 17 residues. Trimming removed 5 bases from V and 0 bases from J, with 14 bases in between. The CDR3 region has the DNA TGCGCCAGCAGCGGACGGACAGCTTACTCTGGGGCCAACGTCCTGACTTTC. The encoded protein is CASSGRTAYSGANVLTF.

V is TRBV11-2 and J is TRBJ2-1, with 8 bases that match TRBD2. Germline values: CDR1 SGHAT, CDR2 FQNNGV. This CDR3 is 15 amino acids long. V lost 2 bases to trimming and J lost 4 bases; unmatched junction nucleotides: 4. The CDR3 bases are TGTGCCAGCAGCTTACTGACTAGCGATTACAATGAGCAGTTCTTC. It specifies CASSLLTSDYNEQFF.

This clonotype occurred many times. This chain's CDR3 is CASSLYGGSYEQYF. For the CDR3, the DNA is TGTGCCAGCAGCTTATATGGAGGCTCCTACGAGCAGTACTTC. V and J are TRBV7-2 and TRBJ2-7, with D possibly being TRBD2 (5 bases). CDR3 length: 14 amino acids. Germline CDR1 reads SGHTA; CDR2 reads FQGNSA. Trimming took 2 bases from V and 0 from J, leaving 8 bases between them.

In its sample, this clonotype was seen once. Mismatch with germline at one junction end may stem from a read error. The rearrangement links TRBV10-3 to TRBJ2-2, with TRBD2 identical over 7 bases. The CDR3 consists of 15 residues. CDR1 is ENHRY and CDR2 is SYGVKD in the germline V gene. The CDR3 region is CVISPSGGFTGELFF. The CDR3 nucleotides are TGTGTCATCAGCCCCTCGGGGGGATTTACCGGGGAGCTGTTTTTT.

Only a few counts were recorded for this clonotype. This rearrangement joins TRBV11-2 to TRBJ1-4; D is unresolved. The germline V gene has CDR1 SGHAT and CDR2 FQNNGV. This CDR3 is 15 amino acids long. Trimming pared 1 base from V and 3 bases from J, leaving 9 bases between. The CDR3 here is CASSLGSRANEKLFF. The CDR3, as DNA: TGTGCCAGCAGCTTAGGGTCGCGGGCTAATGAAAAACTGTTTTTT. Combining the CDR3 with reference TRBV11-2 and TRBJ1-4 gives the whole variable domain EAGVAQSPRYKIIEKRQSVAFWCNPISGHATLYWYQQILGQGPKLLIQFQNNGVVDDSQLPKDRFSAERLKGVDSTLKIQPAKLEDSAVYLCASSLGSRANEKLFFGSGTQLSVL.

The CDR3 region has the DNA TGTGCCAGCAGCCCTAGCCGGGGTTCCGGAAACACCATATATTTT. Translated: CASSPSRGSGNTIYF. This chain uses TRBV7-2 with TRBJ1-3; no clear D gene. This CDR3 contains 15 residues. The V gene lost 5 bases and the J gene lost 4 bases, with 15 bases spanning the gap. Germline V gene lookup returns CDR1 SGHTA and CDR2 FQGNSA.

This clonotype was seen a few times. The chain couples TRBV7-2 to TRBJ2-4; the match to TRBD2 covers 10 bases. In germline, CDR1 is SGHTA, CDR2 FQGNSA. V gave up 5 bases and J gave up 6 bases; unmatched junction bases: 10. This CDR3 is 16 amino acids long. The CDR3 sequence: CASSKLLAGPRNIQYF. CDR3 coding DNA: TGTGCCAGCAGCAAGTTACTAGCGGGGCCGAGAAACATTCAGTACTTC.

There are a few counts of this clonotype. The chain employs TRBV27 and TRBJ2-3; the match to TRBD2 covers 11 bases. The CDR3 loop spans 15 amino acids. V lost 6 bases, J lost 3 bases, and 5 bases stayed unmatched. Germline V gene lookup returns CDR1 MNHEY and CDR2 SMNVEV (reference sequence). The CDR3 here is CASSHRLAGTDTQYF. The CDR3 DNA sequence: TGTGCCAGCAGCCATCGACTAGCGGGGACAGATACGCAGTATTTT.

V and J are TRBV7-2 and TRBJ2-7; the D gene is possibly TRBD2 (6 bases). CDR1 is SGHTA, CDR2 FQGNSA, per germline. The CDR3 sequence is 14 residues long. The V and J ends lost 2 bases and 0 bases respectively, with 8 bases between them. For the CDR3, the DNA is TGTGCCAGCAGCTTAAAGGAGGGCTCCTACGAGCAGTACGTC. Amino acids: CASSLKEGSYEQYV.

This clonotype was counted a few times. The DNA for the CDR3 is TGTGCCAGCAGCCAAGGAGAGGGGGCGCGGACTGAAGCTTTCTTT. Protein: CASSQGEGARTEAFF. The J gene is TRBJ1-1, the V gene TRBV3-1; 7 nucleotides match TRBD1. Trimming at V came to 1 base and at J to 5 bases, leaving 7 bases not matched to a gene. The CDR3 consists of 15 residues. Germline CDR1 is LGHDT and CDR2 is YNNKEL (reference sequence).

The chain combines TRBV25-1 with TRBJ2-3; 12 nucleotides match TRBD2. Trimming cost V 4 bases and J 2 bases; bases outside gene matches: 4. CDR3 size: 16 residues. Germline V gene data show CDR1 as MGHDK and CDR2 as SYGVNS. The CDR3 region is CASSGWTSGATDTQYF. DNA for the CDR3: TGTGCCAGCAGTGGCTGGACTAGCGGGGCCACAGATACGCAGTATTTT.

CDR3 protein: CASSQGLGTGELFF. The CDR3 DNA follows: TGTGCCAGCAGTCAGGGTTTGGGCACCGGGGAGCTGTTTTTT. The chain carries TRBV28 and TRBJ2-2, with a weak D call TRBD1 (5 bases). CDR1 is MDHEN and CDR2 is SYDVKM in the germline V gene. This CDR3 has 14 residues. Trimming removed 5 bases at V and 4 bases at J, with 11 bases between.

Here the CDR3 reads CASSQVQSLNTEAFF. The CDR3 coding sequence is TGCGCCAGCAGCCAAGTCCAGAGTTTGAACACTGAAGCTTTCTTT. The chain combines TRBV4-1 with TRBJ1-1; D unclear. Germline CDR1 and CDR2: MGHRA and YSYEKL. The germline V and J ends were trimmed by 1 base and 0 bases, with 9 bases remaining between them. The CDR3 loop spans 15 amino acids.

This chain joins TRBV27 and TRBJ2-5; a possible D gene is TRBD1 (6 bases). Trimming removed 5 bases at V and 4 bases at J, with 14 bases between. The CDR3 is made up of 14 amino acids. The germline V gene encodes CDR1 MNHEY and CDR2 SMNVEV (reference sequence). CDR3 loop: CASSPNPRGETQYF. The CDR3 bases are TGTGCCAGCAGTCCTAACCCCAGGGGAGAGACCCAGTACTTC.

The V and J genes are TRBV20-1 and TRBJ2-3, with 10 bases fitting TRBD2. The V and J ends lost 6 bases and 4 bases, in that order; junction bases with no gene match: 7. CDR1 and CDR2 from the germline V gene are DFQATT and SNEGSKA (reference sequence). The CDR3 consists of 14 residues. Here the CDR3 DNA reads TGCAGTGCCACTACTAGCGGGGTAGCAGATACGCAGTATTTT. This gives the protein CSATTSGVADTQYF.

The V and J genes are TRBV6-5 and TRBJ2-7; a possible D gene is TRBD1 (6 bases). The CDR3 has 15 residues. Trimming left V 4 bases short and J 5 bases short, with 18 bases between. The germline V gene has CDR1 MNHEY and CDR2 SVGAGI. CDR3 in amino acids: CASSSHLIRGHEQYF. The CDR3 nucleotides read TGTGCCAGCAGTTCTCACCTCATCAGGGGCCACGAGCAGTACTTC.

This clonotype was seen a handful of times. This chain links TRBV21-1 with TRBJ1-2; the DNA was not compared with TRBD1, the D call given in the table. TRBV21-1 is shown as a pseudogene. The length of the CDR3 is 20 residues. CDR3 residues: CASSKALWRGSGTEDYGYTF. CDR3 DNA sequence: TGTGCCAGCAGCAAAGCGCTTTGGAGGGGTTCAGGGACAGAAGACTATGGCTACACCTTC.